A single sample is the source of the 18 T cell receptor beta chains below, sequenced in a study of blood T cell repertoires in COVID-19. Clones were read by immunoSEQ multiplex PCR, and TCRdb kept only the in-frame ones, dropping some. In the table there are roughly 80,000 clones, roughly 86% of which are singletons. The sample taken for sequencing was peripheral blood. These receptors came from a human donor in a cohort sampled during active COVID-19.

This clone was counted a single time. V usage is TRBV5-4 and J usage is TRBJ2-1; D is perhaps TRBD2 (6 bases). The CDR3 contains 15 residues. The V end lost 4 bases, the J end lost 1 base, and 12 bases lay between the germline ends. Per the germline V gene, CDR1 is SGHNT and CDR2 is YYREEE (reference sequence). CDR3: CASSEGSGSYNEQFF. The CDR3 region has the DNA TGTGCCAGCAGCGAAGGAAGCGGGTCCTACAATGAGCAGTTCTTC.

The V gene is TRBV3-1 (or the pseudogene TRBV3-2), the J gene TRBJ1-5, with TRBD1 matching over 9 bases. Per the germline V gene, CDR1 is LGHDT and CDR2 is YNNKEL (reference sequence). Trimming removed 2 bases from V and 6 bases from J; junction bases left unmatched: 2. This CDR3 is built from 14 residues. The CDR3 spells CASSQNRGRQPQHF. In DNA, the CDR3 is TGTGCCAGCAGCCAAAACAGGGGGCGTCAGCCCCAGCATTTT.

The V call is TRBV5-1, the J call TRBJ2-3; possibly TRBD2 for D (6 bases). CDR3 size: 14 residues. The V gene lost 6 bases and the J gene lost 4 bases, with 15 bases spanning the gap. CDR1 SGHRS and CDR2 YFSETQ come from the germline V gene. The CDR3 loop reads CASTWGENSDTQYF. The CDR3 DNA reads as TGCGCCAGCACCTGGGGGGAAAATTCAGATACGCAGTATTTT.

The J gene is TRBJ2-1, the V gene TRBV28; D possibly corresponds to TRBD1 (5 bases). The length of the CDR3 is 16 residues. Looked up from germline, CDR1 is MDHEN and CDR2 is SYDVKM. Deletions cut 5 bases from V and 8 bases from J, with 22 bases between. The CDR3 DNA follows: TGTGCCAGCAGTCCCCGCCGTTTAAGGGGAATCTATGAGCAGTTCTTC. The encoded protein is CASSPRRLRGIYEQFF.

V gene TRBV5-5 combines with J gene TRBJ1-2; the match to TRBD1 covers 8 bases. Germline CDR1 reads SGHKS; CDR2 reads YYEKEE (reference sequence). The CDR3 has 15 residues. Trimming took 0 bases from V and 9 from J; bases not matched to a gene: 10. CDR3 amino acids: CASSLAEDRVGSYTF. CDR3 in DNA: TGTGCCAGCAGCTTGGCGGAGGACAGGGTAGGAAGCTACACCTTC.

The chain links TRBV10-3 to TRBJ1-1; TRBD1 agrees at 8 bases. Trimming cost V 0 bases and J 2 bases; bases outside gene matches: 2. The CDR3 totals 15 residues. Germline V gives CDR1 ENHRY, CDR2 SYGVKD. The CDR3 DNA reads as TGTGCCATCAGTGAGTCCGGGACAGGAAACACTGAAGCTTTCTTT. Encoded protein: CAISESGTGNTEAFF.

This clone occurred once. CDR3 region: CASSLGSIYTEAFF. The CDR3, as DNA: TGTGCCAGCAGTTTGGGTAGCATATACACTGAAGCTTTCTTT. The rearrangement joins TRBV28 to TRBJ1-1; D not certain. V dropped 3 bases and J dropped 3 bases, with 11 bases sitting between them. Germline CDR1 and CDR2: MDHEN and SYDVKM. There are 14 residues in the CDR3.

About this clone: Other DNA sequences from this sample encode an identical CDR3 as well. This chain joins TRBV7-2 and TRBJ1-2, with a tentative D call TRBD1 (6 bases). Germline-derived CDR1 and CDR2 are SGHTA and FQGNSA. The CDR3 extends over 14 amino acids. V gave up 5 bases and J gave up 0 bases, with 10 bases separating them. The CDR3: CASSATGTNYGYTF. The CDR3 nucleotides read TGTGCCAGCAGCGCGACAGGTACTAACTATGGCTACACCTTC. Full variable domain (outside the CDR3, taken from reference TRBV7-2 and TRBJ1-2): GAGVSQSPSNKVTEKGKDVELRCDPISGHTALYWYRQSLGQGLEFLIYFQGNSAPDKSGLPSDRFSAERTGGSVSTLTIQRTQQEDSAVYLCASSATGTNYGYTFGSGTRLTVV.

The CDR3 loop reads CASINPGGYNEQFF. The CDR3 DNA follows: TGTGCCAGCATTAACCCGGGGGGCTACAATGAGCAGTTCTTC. The chain recombines TRBV28 with TRBJ2-1; 7 bases map to TRBD2. Germline V gives CDR1 MDHEN, CDR2 SYDVKM. CDR3 length equals 14 residues. V dropped 7 bases and J dropped 3; count of bases not matched to a gene: 6. The complete variable domain, with remaining parts taken from reference TRBV28 and TRBJ2-1, reads DVKVTQSSRYLVKRTGEKVFLECVQDMDHENMFWYRQDPGLGLRLIYFSYDVKMKEKGDIPEGYSVSREKKERFSLILESASTNQTSMYLCASINPGGYNEQFFGPGTRLTVL.

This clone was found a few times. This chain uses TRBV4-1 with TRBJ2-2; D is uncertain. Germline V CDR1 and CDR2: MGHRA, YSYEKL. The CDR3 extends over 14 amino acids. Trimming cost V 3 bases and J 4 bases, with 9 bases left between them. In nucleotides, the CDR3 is TGCGCCAGCAGCCAGAGCGCGAGCACCGGGGAGCTGTTTTTT. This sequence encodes CASSQSASTGELFF.

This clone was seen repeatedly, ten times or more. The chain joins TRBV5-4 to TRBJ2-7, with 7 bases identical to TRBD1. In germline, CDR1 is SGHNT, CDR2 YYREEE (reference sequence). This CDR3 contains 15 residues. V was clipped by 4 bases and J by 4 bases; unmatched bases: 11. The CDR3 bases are TGTGCCAGCAGCATTAGGACAGGTCTAGGGTACGAGCAGTACTTC. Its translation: CASSIRTGLGYEQYF.

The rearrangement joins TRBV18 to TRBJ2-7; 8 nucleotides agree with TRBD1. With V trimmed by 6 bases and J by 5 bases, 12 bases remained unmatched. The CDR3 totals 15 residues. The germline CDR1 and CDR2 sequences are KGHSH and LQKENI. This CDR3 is CASSPPIQGGDEQYF. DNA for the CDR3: TGTGCCAGCTCGCCTCCGATACAGGGGGGCGACGAGCAGTACTTC.

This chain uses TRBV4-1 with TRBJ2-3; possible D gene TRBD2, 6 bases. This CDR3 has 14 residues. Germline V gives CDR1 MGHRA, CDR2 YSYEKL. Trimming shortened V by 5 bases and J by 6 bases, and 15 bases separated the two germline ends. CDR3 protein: CASSSLGGADTQYF. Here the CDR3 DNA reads TGCGCCAGCAGCTCCCTGGGGGGAGCGGATACGCAGTATTTT.

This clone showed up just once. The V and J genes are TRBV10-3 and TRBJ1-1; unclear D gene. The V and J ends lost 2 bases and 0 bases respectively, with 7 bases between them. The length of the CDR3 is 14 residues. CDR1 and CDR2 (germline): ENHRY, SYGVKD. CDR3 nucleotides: TGTGCCATCAGTGAGGGCACTATGAACACTGAAGCTTTCTTT. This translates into CAISEGTMNTEAFF.

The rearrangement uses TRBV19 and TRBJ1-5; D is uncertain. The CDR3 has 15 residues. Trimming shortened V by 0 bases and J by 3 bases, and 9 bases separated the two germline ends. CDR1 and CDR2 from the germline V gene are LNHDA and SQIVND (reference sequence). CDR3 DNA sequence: TGTGCCAGTAGTATAGACAGGACTCTCAATCAGCCCCAGCATTTT. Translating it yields CASSIDRTLNQPQHF.

The DNA of the CDR3 is TGTGCCAGCTCACCCGGGACAGACTATAGCAATCAGCCCCAGCATTTT. Translated, it gives CASSPGTDYSNQPQHF. The gene calls are TRBV18 and TRBJ1-5, with 7 bases that match TRBD1. V trimming: 3 bases; J trimming: 0 bases; junction bases outside the gene matches: 5. The CDR3 consists of 16 residues. In germline, CDR1 is KGHSH, CDR2 LQKENI.

The CDR3 DNA is TGCGCCAGCAGCTTCGACAGCGAAGCTGAAGCTTTCTTT. This translates into CASSFDSEAEAFF. The gene calls are TRBV5-1 and TRBJ1-1, with D perhaps TRBD1 (5 bases). Germline CDR1 is SGHRS and CDR2 is YFSETQ. V was trimmed by 2 bases and J by 6 bases, leaving 11 bases between them. This CDR3 spans 13 amino acids.

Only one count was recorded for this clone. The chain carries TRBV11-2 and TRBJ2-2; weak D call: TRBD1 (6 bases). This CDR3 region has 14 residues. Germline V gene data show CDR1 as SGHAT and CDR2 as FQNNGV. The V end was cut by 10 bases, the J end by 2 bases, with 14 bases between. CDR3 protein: CATTGQRNTGELFF. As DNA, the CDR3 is TGTGCCACCACCGGACAGCGAAACACCGGGGAGCTGTTTTTT.